This T cell receptor beta chain was recovered during a study of pediatric ulcerative colitis. About the research overall: Ulcerative colitis patients had pancolitis or left-sided colitis, with confirming histology. Overall study results and limits: Repertoires came from total lymphocyte DNA, not specific subsets. Compared with controls, ulcerative colitis showed greater blood-rectum clone sharing.

Up to 500,000 reads were sequenced per sample. Sequenced by immunoSEQ multiplex PCR; TCRdb stores in-frame clones only, minus some. This sample has 50,000 to 65,000 clones; roughly nine tenths occur once, and the top ten carry 3% to 4.5%. Germline V CDR1 and CDR2: LGHNA, YSLEER. The ends lost 5 bases at V and 2 bases at J; junction bases unmatched: 5. This CDR3 is built from 14 residues. For this clone: The antigen is undetermined.

The chain carries TRBV4-3 and TRBJ2-7; TRBD1 matches at 8 bases. This clonotype was sampled from a boy younger than 18 with severe ulcerative colitis. What was sequenced was blood. This CDR3 is CASSSSTGAYEQYF. The CDR3 coding sequence is TGCGCCAGCAGCTCCTCGACAGGGGCCTACGAGCAGTACTTC.